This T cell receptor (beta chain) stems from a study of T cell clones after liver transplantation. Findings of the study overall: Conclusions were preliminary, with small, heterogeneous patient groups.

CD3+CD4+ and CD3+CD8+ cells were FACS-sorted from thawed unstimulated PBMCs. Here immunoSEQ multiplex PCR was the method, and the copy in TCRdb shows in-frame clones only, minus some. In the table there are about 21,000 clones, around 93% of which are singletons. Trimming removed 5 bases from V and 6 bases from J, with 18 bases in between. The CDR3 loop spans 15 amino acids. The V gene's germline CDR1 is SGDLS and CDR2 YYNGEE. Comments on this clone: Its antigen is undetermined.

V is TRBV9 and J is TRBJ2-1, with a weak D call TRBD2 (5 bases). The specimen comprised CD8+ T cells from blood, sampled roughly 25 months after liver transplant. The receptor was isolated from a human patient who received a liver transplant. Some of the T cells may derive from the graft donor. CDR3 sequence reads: CASSPTNSRINEQFF. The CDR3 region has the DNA TGTGCCAGCAGTCCGACTAACAGCCGTATCAATGAGCAGTTCTTC.